Sequencing of this TCR beta chain was carried out in a study of a mutant IDH1 vaccine in newly diagnosed glioma. About the research overall: Beginning 4-6 weeks after radiotherapy alone, or with temozolomide cycles, vaccination took place. An approximately 62% male, 37.5% female split and a mean age of approximately 38 years characterized treated patients.

Time point given: week 23, last vaccination. Every vaccination contained 300 ug of the mutant IDH1 20-mer peptide and was paired with topical imiquimod. The astrocytomas were IDH1-mutant, ATRX-negative, and WHO grade 3 or 4. With regard to this clone: The antigen is not known.

Sequencing used immunoSEQ multiplex PCR; TCRdb keeps in-frame clones, though not all of them. Here the sample spans about 38,000 clones, about four fifths being singletons. CDR3 size: 14 residues. V was trimmed by 6 bases and J by 4 bases, leaving 13 bases between them. Germline V lookup: CDR1 MNHNS, CDR2 SASEGT. This specimen consisted of PBMCs, obtained from a glioma patient whose treatment included an IDH1 peptide vaccine. The rearrangement joins TRBV6-1 to TRBJ1-3; D possibly corresponds to TRBD1 (5 bases). This clonotype was obtained from a man in his forties with glioma. The CDR3 DNA follows: TGTGCCAGCAGGGGGGACCGGGTCGGAAACACCATATATTTT. This sequence encodes CASRGDRVGNTIYF.